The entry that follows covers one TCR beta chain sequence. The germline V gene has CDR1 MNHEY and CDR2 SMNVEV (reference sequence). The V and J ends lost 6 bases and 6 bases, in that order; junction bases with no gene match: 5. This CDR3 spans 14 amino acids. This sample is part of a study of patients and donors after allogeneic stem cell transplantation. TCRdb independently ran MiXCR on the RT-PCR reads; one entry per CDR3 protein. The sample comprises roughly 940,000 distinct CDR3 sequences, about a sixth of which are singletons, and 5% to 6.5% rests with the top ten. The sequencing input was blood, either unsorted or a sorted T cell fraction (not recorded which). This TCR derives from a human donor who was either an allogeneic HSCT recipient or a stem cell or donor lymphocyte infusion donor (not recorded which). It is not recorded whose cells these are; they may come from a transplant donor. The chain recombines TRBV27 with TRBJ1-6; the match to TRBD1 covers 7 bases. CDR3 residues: CASRRGQSNSPLHF. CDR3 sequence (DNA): TGTGCCAGCAGGAGGGGGCAAAGTAATTCACCCCTCCACTTT.